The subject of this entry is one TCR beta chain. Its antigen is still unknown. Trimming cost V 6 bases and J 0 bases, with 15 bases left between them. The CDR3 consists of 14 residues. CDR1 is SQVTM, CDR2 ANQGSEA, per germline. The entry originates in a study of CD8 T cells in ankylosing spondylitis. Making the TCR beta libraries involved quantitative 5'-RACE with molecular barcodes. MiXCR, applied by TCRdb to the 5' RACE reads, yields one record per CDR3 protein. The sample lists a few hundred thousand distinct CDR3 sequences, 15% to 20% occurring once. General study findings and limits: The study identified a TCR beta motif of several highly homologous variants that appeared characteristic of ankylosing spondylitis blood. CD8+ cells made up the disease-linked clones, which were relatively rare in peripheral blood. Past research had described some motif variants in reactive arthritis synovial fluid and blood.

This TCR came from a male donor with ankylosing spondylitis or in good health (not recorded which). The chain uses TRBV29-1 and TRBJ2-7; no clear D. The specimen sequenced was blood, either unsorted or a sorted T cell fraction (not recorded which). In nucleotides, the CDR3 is TGCAGCGTCGCCCCGTCCCTGGGCTCCTACGAGCAGTACTTC. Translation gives CSVAPSLGSYEQYF.